This T cell receptor beta chain was identified during a study of esophageal squamous cell carcinoma under preoperative chemotherapy. Findings and caveats of the study: After treatment, tumor-infiltrating lymphocytes apparently came partly from blood T cells.

The CDR3 has 14 amino acids. With V trimmed by 10 bases and J by 8 bases, 13 bases remained unmatched. CDR1 MNHNS and CDR2 SASEGT come from the germline V gene. The time point denotes: before preoperative PTX-NDP chemotherapy. TCRdb re-called the PCR reads with MiXCR, one entry per CDR3 protein. The sample lists over 13,000 distinct CDR3 sequences, around three fifths occurring once. This clonotype occurred many times. Its antigen is unidentified. The genes are TRBV6-1 and TRBJ2-1, with 8 bases lining up with TRBD2. The source is a human donor with esophageal squamous cell carcinoma. The donor label of this sample is uncertain. Sampling was carried out from a patient given preoperative chemotherapy. This CDR3 reads CAKRGGLSIYEQFF. CDR3 DNA: TGTGCCAAACGGGGGGGCCTTTCTATTTATGAGCAGTTCTTC.